The 27 T cell receptor beta chains reported below all come from one sample, sequenced in a study of blood T cells in healthy people across ages. The second PCR ran about 6 to 11 cycles with a sample-barcoded 5' primer and J-beta primers. TCRdb called the 5' RACE reads again in MiXCR, with one record for every CDR3 protein. The table shows about 800,000 distinct CDR3 sequences, with roughly 64% occurring only once. The specimen was blood. The receptors were sampled from a man aged 25-45 years in good health.

On this clonotype itself: With a much larger clone just one base away, this may be a read error. The chain employs TRBV7-8 and TRBJ2-1; 9 bases line up with TRBD2. The CDR3 spans 16 residues. Germline-derived CDR1 and CDR2 are SGHVS and FQNEAQ. The J segment lost 7 bases and the V segment lost 5 bases, leaving 12 bases of the junction unmatched. The CDR3 sequence: CASSPRAGGRGNEQFF. The CDR3 region has the DNA TGTGCCAGCAGCCCTAGAGCGGGAGGCAGAGGAAATGAGCAGTTCTTC.

The rearrangement joins TRBV20-1 to TRBJ2-5, with TRBD2 matching 10 bases. Germline V gives CDR1 DFQATT, CDR2 SNEGSKA (reference sequence). The CDR3 contains 12 residues. CDR3 region: CGIAGGRETQYF. The CDR3 DNA follows: TGCGGCATAGCGGGGGGACGGGAGACCCAGTACTTC.

This clonotype was observed a few times. The gene calls are TRBV6-4 and TRBJ2-1; TRBD2 agrees at 7 bases. The ends lost 6 bases at V and 6 bases at J; junction bases unmatched: 11. CDR3 length: 15 residues. Germline-derived CDR1 and CDR2 are MRHNA and SNTAGT. The CDR3 loop reads CASSPLAGGSNEQFF. CDR3 bases: TGTGCCAGCAGCCCCCTCGCCGGGGGGTCCAATGAGCAGTTCTTC.

V is TRBV12-3 or TRBV12-4 and J is TRBJ1-2; 9 positions agree with TRBD1. The CDR3 contains 13 residues. The junction had 4 bases not matched to a gene; V was cut back by 5 bases and J by 6 bases. The CDR3 loop is CASSPGQGHGYTF. In nucleotides, the CDR3 is TGTGCCAGCAGTCCGGGACAGGGCCATGGCTACACCTTC.

The rearrangement links TRBV21-1 to TRBJ2-5; the D call in the table, TRBD1, was not verified against the DNA. TRBV21-1 is tagged as a pseudogene. The CDR3 runs to 17 residues. CDR3 protein: CASKRSNGQPREETQYF. The DNA for the CDR3 is TGTGCCAGCAAAAGGTCCAATGGGCAACCCAGGGAAGAGACCCAGTACTTC.

This chain connects TRBV2 to TRBJ2-3, with D tentatively TRBD2 (6 bases). Germline V CDR1 and CDR2: SNHLY, FYNNEI. CDR3 size: 14 residues. V lost 4 bases to trimming and J lost 8 bases, with 16 bases between them. The DNA for the CDR3 is TGTGCCAGCAGTGGGACTACTGGTGATAGTACGCAGTATTTT. Its translation: CASSGTTGDSTQYF. The complete variable domain, with remaining parts taken from reference TRBV2 and TRBJ2-3, reads EPEVTQTPSHQVTQMGQEVILRCVPISNHLYFYWYRQILGQKVEFLVSFYNNEISEKSEIFDDQFSVERPDGSNFTLKIRSTKLEDSAMYFCASSGTTGDSTQYFGPGTRLTVL.

The chain combines TRBV6-1 with TRBJ1-1; D gene ambiguous. Germline values: CDR1 MNHNS, CDR2 SASEGT. The CDR3 extends over 13 amino acids. Trimming cost V 5 bases and J 1 base, with 8 bases left between them. The CDR3 DNA follows: TGTGCCAGCAGTACACATACGAACACTGAAGCTTTCTTT. Protein sequence: CASSTHTNTEAFF.

This chain links TRBV6-2 or TRBV6-3 with TRBJ1-1; D not resolved. The V end lost 7 bases, the J end lost 8 bases, and 11 bases lay between the germline ends. Germline values: CDR1 MNHEY, CDR2 SVGEGT. This CDR3 is built from 11 residues. The CDR3 DNA follows: TGTGCCAGCAAAGATGAGAGGGAAGCTTTCTTT. Translating gives CASKDEREAFF.

J is TRBJ2-1 and V is TRBV7-2; D ambiguous. Germline V lookup: CDR1 SGHTA, CDR2 FQGNSA. The length of the CDR3 is 14 residues. V lost 3 bases, J lost 6 bases, and 12 bases lay in between. The CDR3 is CASSFGQHRNEQFF. CDR3 sequence (DNA): TGTGCCAGCAGCTTCGGGCAGCATCGCAATGAGCAGTTCTTC.

This clonotype was detected only once. The chain is built from TRBV4-2 and TRBJ2-1; D gene unclear. The CDR3 loop spans 16 amino acids. Trimming left V 1 base short and J 0 bases short, with 10 bases between. Germline CDR1 LGHNA, CDR2 YNFKEQ. CDR3 DNA: TGTGCCAGCAGCCAAGCTACTACGACCTCCTACAATGAGCAGTTCTTC. Translating it yields CASSQATTTSYNEQFF.

This sequence joins TRBV5-1 and TRBJ2-3; possible D gene TRBD1, 6 bases. V was clipped by 4 bases and J by 3 bases, with 15 bases between them. Germline V gene lookup returns CDR1 SGHRS and CDR2 YFSETQ. The CDR3 loop spans 15 amino acids. The CDR3 region has the DNA TGCGCCAGCAGCCCGGGGACATTGGAGACAGATACGCAGTATTTT. It encodes CASSPGTLETDTQYF.

This clonotype was found a few times. The chain carries TRBV5-8 and TRBJ2-5, with D maybe TRBD2 (6 bases). Trimming stripped 2 bases from V and 5 bases from J, with 13 bases between. In germline, CDR1 is SGHTS, CDR2 YDEGEE. CDR3 length: 14 residues. The CDR3 reads CASSFGGTRETQYF. The CDR3 nucleotides are TGTGCCAGCAGCTTTGGGGGGACGCGGGAGACCCAGTACTTC. The full variable domain, its missing parts supplied by reference TRBV5-8 and TRBJ2-5, is EAGVTQSPTHLIKTRGQQATLRCSPISGHTSVYWYQQALGLGLQFLLWYDEGEERNRGNFPPRFSGRQFPNYSSELNVNALELEDSALYLCASSFGGTRETQYFGPGTRLLVL.

J is TRBJ1-1 and V is TRBV29-1, with D possibly matching TRBD1 (6 bases). V was cut by 4 bases and J by 1 base, with 7 bases left in between. Germline assignment: CDR1 SQVTM and CDR2 ANQGSEA. CDR3 length: 12 residues. CDR3 in DNA: TGCAGCGTTGCACAGGGGAACACTGAAGCTTTCTTT. It codes for CSVAQGNTEAFF.

The chain has TRBV12-3 or TRBV12-4 and TRBJ1-2; no definite D call. CDR3 length: 12 amino acids. Trimming took 5 bases from V and 1 from J, leaving 5 bases between them. The CDR3 DNA sequence: TGTGCCAGCAGTCGTATTAACTATGGCTACACCTTC. It is translated as CASSRINYGYTF.

This chain connects TRBV7-2 to TRBJ1-1; no clear D gene. Trimming stripped 5 bases from V and 7 bases from J, with 14 bases between. The germline V gene has CDR1 SGHTA and CDR2 FQGNSA. There are 13 residues in the CDR3. The CDR3 is CASSPQRGVEAFF. CDR3 DNA: TGTGCCAGCAGCCCCCAGCGCGGGGTTGAAGCTTTCTTT.

This chain links TRBV6-2 or TRBV6-3 with TRBJ2-5; D is uncertain. This CDR3 comprises 15 residues. Trimming left V 0 bases short and J 2 bases short, with 10 bases between. The germline CDR1 and CDR2 sequences are MNHEY and SVGEGT. The CDR3 sequence: CASSYSVATQETQYF. The CDR3 DNA follows: TGTGCCAGCAGTTACTCGGTGGCGACACAAGAGACCCAGTACTTC.

This clonotype has more than one count but fewer than ten. The chain combines TRBV20-1 with TRBJ2-1; D is uncertain. Per the germline V gene, CDR1 is DFQATT and CDR2 is SNEGSKA (reference sequence). V shed 4 bases and J shed 10 bases, with 17 bases lying between them. The CDR3 loop spans 13 amino acids. The CDR3 is CSAIYRHGEEQFF. The CDR3 DNA is TGCAGTGCTATATACCGTCATGGGGAAGAGCAGTTCTTC.

The chain couples TRBV11-2 to TRBJ2-5; tentative D call: TRBD2 (6 bases). The J call is uncertain, as TRBJ2-7 better fits the DNA end. This CDR3 contains 16 residues. Germline V gene data show CDR1 as SGHAT and CDR2 as FQNNGV. The CDR3 is CASSFHGGWDYYEQYF. DNA for the CDR3: TGTGCCAGCAGCTTCCATGGGGGGTGGGATTACTACGAGCAGTACTTC.

The sample holds a few counts of this clonotype. The rearrangement uses TRBV12-3 or TRBV12-4 and TRBJ1-1; tentative D call: TRBD1 (6 bases). The germline V and J ends were trimmed by 5 bases and 11 bases, with 24 bases remaining between them. This CDR3 has 15 amino acids. The CDR3 loop is CASSPTSPTGSKAFF. The CDR3 nucleotides are TGTGCCAGCAGTCCCACAAGCCCGACAGGATCTAAGGCTTTCTTT.

V and J are TRBV7-2 and TRBJ2-3; D tentatively reads TRBD1 or TRBD2 (5 bases each). CDR1 is SGHTA, CDR2 FQGNSA, per germline. The CDR3 extends over 17 amino acids. V was cut by 5 bases and J by 3 bases, with 21 bases left in between. CDR3 sequence: CASSRRDPHTLTDTQYF. In DNA form, the CDR3 reads TGTGCCAGCAGCCGCCGGGACCCCCATACCCTAACAGATACGCAGTATTTT. Together with reference TRBV7-2 and TRBJ2-3, the CDR3 gives the full variable domain: GAGVSQSPSNKVTEKGKDVELRCDPISGHTALYWYRQSLGQGLEFLIYFQGNSAPDKSGLPSDRFSAERTGGSVSTLTIQRTQQEDSAVYLCASSRRDPHTLTDTQYFGPGTRLTVL.

This clonotype was detected only a few times. The chain has TRBV20-1 and TRBJ2-1; 9 positions match TRBD2. This CDR3 has 14 amino acids. CDR1 is DFQATT and CDR2 is SNEGSKA in the germline V gene (reference sequence). The V segment lost 6 bases and the J segment 8 bases; nucleotides outside the gene matches: 11. The CDR3 bases are TGCAGTGCGCCGTTTGAAGCGGGAGGCGATGAGCAGTTCTTC. This sequence encodes CSAPFEAGGDEQFF.

The chain uses TRBV2 and TRBJ2-1; D gene uncertain. This CDR3 is built from 14 residues. Trimming removed 2 bases from V and 8 bases from J, with 13 bases in between. The germline V gene encodes CDR1 SNHLY and CDR2 FYNNEI. The CDR3 loop is CASSELHGPHEQFF. CDR3 coding DNA: TGTGCCAGCAGTGAACTTCACGGTCCCCATGAGCAGTTCTTC.

In this sample, this clonotype turned up a few times. The genes are TRBV12-3 or TRBV12-4 and TRBJ2-7; D is unclear. Deletions cut 2 bases from V and 2 bases from J, with 7 bases between. This CDR3 region has 13 residues. CDR3 DNA: TGTGCCAGCAGTTTAAAGCGAACCTACGAGCAGTACTTC. Protein product: CASSLKRTYEQYF.

This clonotype was detected only once. This sequence joins TRBV20-1 and TRBJ2-5; weak D call: TRBD1 (5 bases). Germline CDR1 DFQATT, CDR2 SNEGSKA (reference sequence). V lost 5 bases and J lost 11, with 18 bases in between. CDR3 length: 12 amino acids. CDR3 amino acids: CSAPRQLGEQYF. The CDR3 nucleotides read TGCAGTGCTCCCAGACAGTTAGGGGAACAGTACTTC.

V and J are TRBV18 and TRBJ2-7; TRBD1 agrees at 8 bases. V lost 3 bases and J lost 5; bases outside the gene matches: 9. The CDR3 has 15 amino acids. Germline V gives CDR1 KGHSH, CDR2 LQKENI. The CDR3 nucleotides read TGTGCCAGCTCACCTGGAGGACAGGGTTTCAACGAGCAGTACTTC. Its protein is CASSPGGQGFNEQYF.

This clonotype appeared a single time. The chain employs TRBV6-5 and TRBJ1-1; D is possibly TRBD1 (5 bases). Germline CDR1 reads MNHEY; CDR2 reads SVGAGI. Deletions cut 7 bases from V and 1 base from J, with 16 bases between. CDR3 length: 15 amino acids. As DNA, the CDR3 is TGTGCCAGCATACCGGGGACGGGAGCGAACACTGAAGCTTTCTTT. Translating it yields CASIPGTGANTEAFF.

The gene calls are TRBV18 and TRBJ2-5; unclear D gene. This CDR3 region has 13 residues. CDR1 KGHSH and CDR2 LQKENI come from the germline V gene. V gave up 1 base and J gave up 5 bases, with 8 bases separating them. The DNA for the CDR3 is TGTGCCAGCTCACCACATCAAGACGAGACCCAGTACTTC. Protein: CASSPHQDETQYF.